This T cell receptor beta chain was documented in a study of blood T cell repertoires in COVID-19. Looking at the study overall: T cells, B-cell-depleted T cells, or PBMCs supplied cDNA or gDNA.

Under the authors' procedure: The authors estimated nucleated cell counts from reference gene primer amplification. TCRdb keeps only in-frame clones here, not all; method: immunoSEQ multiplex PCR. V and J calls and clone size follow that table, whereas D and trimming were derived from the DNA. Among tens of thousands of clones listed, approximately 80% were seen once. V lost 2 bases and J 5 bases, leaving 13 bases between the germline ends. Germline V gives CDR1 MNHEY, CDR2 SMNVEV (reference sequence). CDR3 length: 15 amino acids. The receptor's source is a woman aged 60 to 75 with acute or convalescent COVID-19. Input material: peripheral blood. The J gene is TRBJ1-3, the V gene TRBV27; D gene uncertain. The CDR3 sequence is CASSLEGLSRNTIYF. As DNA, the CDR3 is TGTGCCAGCAGTTTAGAGGGTTTAAGTAGAAACACCATATATTTT.